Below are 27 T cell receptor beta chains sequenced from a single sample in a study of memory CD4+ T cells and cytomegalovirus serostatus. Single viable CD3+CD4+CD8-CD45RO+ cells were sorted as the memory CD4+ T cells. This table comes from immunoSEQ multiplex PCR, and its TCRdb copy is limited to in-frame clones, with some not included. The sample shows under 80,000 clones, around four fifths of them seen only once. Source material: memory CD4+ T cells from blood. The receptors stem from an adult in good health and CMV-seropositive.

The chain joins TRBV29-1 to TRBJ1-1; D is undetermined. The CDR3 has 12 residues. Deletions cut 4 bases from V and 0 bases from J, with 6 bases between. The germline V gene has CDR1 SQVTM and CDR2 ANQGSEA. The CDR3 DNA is TGCAGCGTTGCGCCAGTGAACACTGAAGCTTTCTTT. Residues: CSVAPVNTEAFF.

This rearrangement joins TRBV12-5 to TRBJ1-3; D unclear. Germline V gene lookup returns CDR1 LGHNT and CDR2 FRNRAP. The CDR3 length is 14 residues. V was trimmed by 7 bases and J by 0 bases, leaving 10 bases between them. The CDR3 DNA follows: TGTGCTAGTGCCGCTAAAAGCTCTGGAAACACCATATATTTT. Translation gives CASAAKSSGNTIYF.

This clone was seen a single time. CDR3 in DNA: TGTGCCTGGATTTGGACTGATAACACCGGGGAGCTGTTTTTT. It codes for CAWIWTDNTGELFF. V is TRBV30 and J is TRBJ2-2, with a tentative D call TRBD2 (5 bases). The CDR3 loop spans 14 amino acids. Germline V lookup: CDR1 GTSNPN, CDR2 SVGIG (reference sequence). V lost 4 bases, J lost 2 bases, and 11 bases lay in between. The complete variable domain, with remaining parts taken from reference TRBV30 and TRBJ2-2, reads SQTIHQWPATLVQPVGSPLSLECTVEGTSNPNLYWYRQAAGRGLQLLFYSVGIGQISSEVPQNLSASRPQDRQFILSSKKLLLSDSGFYLCAWIWTDNTGELFFGEGSRLTVL.

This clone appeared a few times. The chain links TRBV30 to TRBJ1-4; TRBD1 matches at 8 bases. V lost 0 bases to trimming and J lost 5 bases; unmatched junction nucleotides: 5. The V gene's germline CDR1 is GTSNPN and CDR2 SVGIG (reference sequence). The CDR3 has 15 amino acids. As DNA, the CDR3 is TGTGCCTGGAGTGTACCGGACAGGGTGAATGAAAAACTGTTTTTT. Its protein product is CAWSVPDRVNEKLFF.

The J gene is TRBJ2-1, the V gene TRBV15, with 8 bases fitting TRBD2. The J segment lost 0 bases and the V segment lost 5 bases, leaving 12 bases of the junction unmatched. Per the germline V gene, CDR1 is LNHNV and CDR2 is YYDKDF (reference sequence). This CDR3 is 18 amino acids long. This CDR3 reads CATSGPLTSESSYNEQFF. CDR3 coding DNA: TGTGCCACCAGCGGACCGCTGACTAGCGAAAGCTCCTACAATGAGCAGTTCTTC.

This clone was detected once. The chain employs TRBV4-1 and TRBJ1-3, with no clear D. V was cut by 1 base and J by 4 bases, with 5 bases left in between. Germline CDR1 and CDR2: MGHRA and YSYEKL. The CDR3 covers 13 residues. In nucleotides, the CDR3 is TGCGCCAGCAGCCAAGTGGTGGGAAACACCATATATTTT. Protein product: CASSQVVGNTIYF.

CDR3 sequence reads: CASSIWPVNYGYTF. The CDR3 DNA follows: TGTGCCAGTAGTATATGGCCAGTTAACTATGGCTACACCTTC. The chain recombines TRBV19 with TRBJ1-2; D remains ambiguous. This CDR3 spans 14 amino acids. V was cut by 2 bases and J by 1 base, with 8 bases left in between. CDR1 and CDR2 (germline): LNHDA, SQIVND (reference sequence).

In DNA form, the CDR3 reads TGCGCCAGCAGCTTGGACAGGCCAGGACCATATGGCTACACCTTC. It yields the protein CASSLDRPGPYGYTF. V is TRBV5-1 and J is TRBJ1-2, with a tentative D call TRBD1 (5 bases). Per germline, CDR1 SGHRS and CDR2 YFSETQ. The CDR3 is 15 residues long. V shed 0 bases and J shed 5 bases, with 14 bases lying between them.

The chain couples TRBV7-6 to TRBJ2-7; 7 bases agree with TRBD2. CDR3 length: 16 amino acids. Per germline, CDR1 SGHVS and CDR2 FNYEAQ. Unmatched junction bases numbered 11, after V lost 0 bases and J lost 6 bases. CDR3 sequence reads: CASSLAGGQRRGEQYF. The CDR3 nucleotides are TGTGCCAGCAGCTTAGCGGGAGGGCAGCGAAGAGGCGAGCAGTACTTC.

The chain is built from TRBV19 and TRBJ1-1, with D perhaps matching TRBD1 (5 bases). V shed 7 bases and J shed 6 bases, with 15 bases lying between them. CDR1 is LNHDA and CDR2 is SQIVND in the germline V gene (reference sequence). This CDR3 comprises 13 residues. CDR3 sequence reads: CASIRQSGPEAFF. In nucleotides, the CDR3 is TGTGCCAGTATACGACAGTCGGGTCCTGAAGCTTTCTTT.

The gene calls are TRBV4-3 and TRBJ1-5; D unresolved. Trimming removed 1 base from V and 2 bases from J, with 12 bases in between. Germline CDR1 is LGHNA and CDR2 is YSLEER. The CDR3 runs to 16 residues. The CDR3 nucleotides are TGCGCCAGCAGCCAAGTCCTAGCCCTGGGCAATCAGCCCCAGCATTTT. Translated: CASSQVLALGNQPQHF.

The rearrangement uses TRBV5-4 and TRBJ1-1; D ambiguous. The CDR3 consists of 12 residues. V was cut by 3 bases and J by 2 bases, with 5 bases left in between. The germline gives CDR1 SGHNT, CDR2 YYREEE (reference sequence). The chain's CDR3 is CASSSPNTEAFF. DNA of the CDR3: TGTGCCAGCAGCTCACCTAACACTGAAGCTTTCTTT.

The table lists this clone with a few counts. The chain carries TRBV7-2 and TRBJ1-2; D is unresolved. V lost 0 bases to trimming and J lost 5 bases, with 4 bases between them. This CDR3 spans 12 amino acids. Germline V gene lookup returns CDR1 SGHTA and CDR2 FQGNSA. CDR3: CASSLARYGYTF. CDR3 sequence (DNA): TGTGCCAGCAGCTTAGCGCGGTATGGCTACACCTTC. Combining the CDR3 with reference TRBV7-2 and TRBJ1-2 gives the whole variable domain GAGVSQSPSNKVTEKGKDVELRCDPISGHTALYWYRQSLGQGLEFLIYFQGNSAPDKSGLPSDRFSAERTGGSVSTLTIQRTQQEDSAVYLCASSLARYGYTFGSGTRLTVV.

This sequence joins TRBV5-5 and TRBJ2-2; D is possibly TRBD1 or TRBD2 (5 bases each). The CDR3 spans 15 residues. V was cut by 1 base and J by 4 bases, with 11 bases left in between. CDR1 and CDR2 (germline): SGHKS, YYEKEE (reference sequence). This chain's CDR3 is CASSLREGSTGELFF. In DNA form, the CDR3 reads TGTGCCAGCAGCTTGAGAGAGGGGAGCACCGGGGAGCTGTTTTTT.

CDR3 protein: CAWSRGVTGELFF. The CDR3 coding sequence is TGTGCCTGGAGCAGGGGAGTCACCGGGGAGCTGTTTTTT. The chain is built from TRBV30 and TRBJ2-2; D possibly corresponds to TRBD1 (6 bases). Germline V gives CDR1 GTSNPN, CDR2 SVGIG (reference sequence). Trimming removed 3 bases at V and 4 bases at J, with 9 bases between. The CDR3 runs to 13 residues.

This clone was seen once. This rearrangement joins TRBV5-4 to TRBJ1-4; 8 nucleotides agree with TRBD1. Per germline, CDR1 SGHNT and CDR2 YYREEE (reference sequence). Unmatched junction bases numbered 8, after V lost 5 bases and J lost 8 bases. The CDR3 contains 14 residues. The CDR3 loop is CASRPGGEGEKLFF. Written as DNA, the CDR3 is TGTGCCAGCAGGCCAGGGGGCGAAGGAGAAAAACTGTTTTTT.

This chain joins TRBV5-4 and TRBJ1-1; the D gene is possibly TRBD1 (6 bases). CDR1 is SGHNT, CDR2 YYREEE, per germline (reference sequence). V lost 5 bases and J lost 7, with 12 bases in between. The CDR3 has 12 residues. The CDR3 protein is CASSQDSFEAFF. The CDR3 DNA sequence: TGTGCCAGCAGTCAGGACAGCTTTGAAGCTTTCTTT.

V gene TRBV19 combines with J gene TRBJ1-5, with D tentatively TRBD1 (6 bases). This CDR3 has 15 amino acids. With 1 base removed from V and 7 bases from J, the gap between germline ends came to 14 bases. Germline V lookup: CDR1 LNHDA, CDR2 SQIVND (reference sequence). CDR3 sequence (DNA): TGTGCCAGTAGTATAGGACAGGTGAATGAACAGCCCCAGCATTTT. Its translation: CASSIGQVNEQPQHF.

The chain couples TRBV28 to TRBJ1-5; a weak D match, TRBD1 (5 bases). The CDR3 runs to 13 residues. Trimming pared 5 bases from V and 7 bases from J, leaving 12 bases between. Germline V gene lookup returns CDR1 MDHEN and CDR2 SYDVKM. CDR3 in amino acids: CASSNGGLQPQHF. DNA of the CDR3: TGTGCCAGCAGTAACGGGGGGTTACAGCCCCAGCATTTT.

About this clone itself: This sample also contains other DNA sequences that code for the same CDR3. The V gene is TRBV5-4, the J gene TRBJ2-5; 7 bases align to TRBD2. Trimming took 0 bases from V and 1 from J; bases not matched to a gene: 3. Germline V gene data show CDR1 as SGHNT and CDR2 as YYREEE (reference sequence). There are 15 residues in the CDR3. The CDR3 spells CASSLAGGSQETQYF. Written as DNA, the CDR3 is TGTGCCAGCAGCTTGGCCGGGGGGAGCCAAGAGACCCAGTACTTC.

The CDR3 reads CASSHRQSGVTDTQYF. The CDR3 DNA is TGTGCCAGCAGTCATCGACAGAGCGGAGTGACAGATACGCAGTATTTT. J is TRBJ2-3 and V is TRBV6-6; D may correspond to TRBD1 or TRBD2 (5 bases each). Trimming took off 5 bases at V and 3 bases at J, with 18 bases between the two ends. This CDR3 is 16 amino acids long. Germline values: CDR1 MNHNY, CDR2 SVGAGI (reference sequence).

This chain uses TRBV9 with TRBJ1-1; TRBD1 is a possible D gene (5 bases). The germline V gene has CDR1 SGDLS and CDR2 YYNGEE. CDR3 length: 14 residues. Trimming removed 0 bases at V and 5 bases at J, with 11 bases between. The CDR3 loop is CASSVATKGTEAFF. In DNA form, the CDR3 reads TGTGCCAGCAGCGTAGCTACTAAGGGGACTGAAGCTTTCTTT.

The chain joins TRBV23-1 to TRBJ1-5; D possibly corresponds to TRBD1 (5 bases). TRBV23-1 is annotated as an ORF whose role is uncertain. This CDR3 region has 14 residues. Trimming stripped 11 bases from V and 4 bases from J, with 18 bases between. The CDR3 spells CAARIGEGNQPQHF. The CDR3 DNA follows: TGCGCCGCCCGAATAGGGGAGGGGAATCAGCCCCAGCATTTT.

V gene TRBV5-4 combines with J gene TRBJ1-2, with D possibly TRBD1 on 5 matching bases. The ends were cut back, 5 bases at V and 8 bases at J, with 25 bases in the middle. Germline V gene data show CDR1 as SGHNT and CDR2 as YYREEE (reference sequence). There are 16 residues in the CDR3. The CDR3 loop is CASRLSQTAPKGGYTF. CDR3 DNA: TGTGCCAGCAGGCTGTCCCAGACAGCCCCAAAGGGAGGCTACACCTTC.

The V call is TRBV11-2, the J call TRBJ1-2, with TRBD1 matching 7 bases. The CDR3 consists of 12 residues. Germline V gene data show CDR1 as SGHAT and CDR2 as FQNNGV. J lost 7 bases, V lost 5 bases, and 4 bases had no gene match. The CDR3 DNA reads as TGTGCCAGCAGCCCCGGGACAGTTGGCTACACCTTC. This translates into CASSPGTVGYTF.

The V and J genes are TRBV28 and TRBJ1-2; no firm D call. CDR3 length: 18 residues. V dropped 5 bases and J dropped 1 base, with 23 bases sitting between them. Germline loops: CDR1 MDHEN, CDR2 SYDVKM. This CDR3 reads CASSGWIDGIIFNYGYTF. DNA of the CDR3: TGTGCCAGCAGTGGGTGGATCGACGGTATAATATTTAACTATGGCTACACCTTC.

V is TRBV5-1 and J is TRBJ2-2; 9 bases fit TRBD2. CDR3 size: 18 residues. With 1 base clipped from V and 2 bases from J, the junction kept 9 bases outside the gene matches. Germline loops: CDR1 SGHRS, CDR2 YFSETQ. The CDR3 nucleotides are TGCGCCAGCAGCTTGAGAGCGGGGGGACCCCTCAACACCGGGGAGCTGTTTTTT. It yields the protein CASSLRAGGPLNTGELFF. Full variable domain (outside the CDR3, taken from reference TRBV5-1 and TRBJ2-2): KAGVTQTPRYLIKTRGQQVTLSCSPISGHRSVSWYQQTPGQGLQFLFEYFSETQRNKGNFPGRFSGRQFSNSRSEMNVSTLELGDSALYLCASSLRAGGPLNTGELFFGEGSRLTVL.